The 27 T cell receptor beta chains reported below all come from one sample, sequenced in a study of T cells in Graves' hyperthyroidism and ophthalmopathy. Amplification yielded TCR beta CDR3 regions, with RNA transcripts as the source. Primed by the HTBI set, a first-round RT-PCR was run on the TCR CDR3. TCRdb redid the calling of the multiplex PCR reads with MiXCR, one entry per CDR3 protein. The sample has about 350,000 distinct CDR3 sequences; 15% to 20% are singletons. The sequencing input was blood. The receptors originated from a woman in her twenties or thirties with Graves' hyperthyroidism that later progressed to Graves' ophthalmopathy.

This clonotype was seen many times. The chain is built from TRBV6-1 and TRBJ2-1; weak D call: TRBD1 (7 bases). The length of the CDR3 is 15 residues. Germline-derived CDR1 and CDR2 are MNHNS and SASEGT. Trimming cost V 6 bases and J 7 bases, with 19 bases left between them. CDR3 DNA sequence: TGTGCCAGCAGCCACGGAGGGGGCTCGGGTAATGAGCAGTTCTTC. It codes for CASSHGGGSGNEQFF.

This clonotype was recorded at least ten times. The chain couples TRBV15 to TRBJ2-7; D uncertain. V was pared by 5 bases and J by 0 bases, with 11 bases between. The length of the CDR3 is 14 residues. Germline V gives CDR1 LNHNV, CDR2 YYDKDF (reference sequence). CDR3 in amino acids: CATSSDDTSYEQYF. DNA for the CDR3: TGTGCCACCAGCTCGGACGACACCTCCTACGAGCAGTACTTC.

This clonotype was detected ten times or more. V usage is TRBV10-2 and J usage is TRBJ2-7; no reliable D call. V was shortened by 4 bases and J by 6 bases, with 19 bases between the two germline ends. This CDR3 is built from 15 residues. CDR1 WSHSY and CDR2 SAAADI come from the germline V gene. CDR3 protein: CASSAWSTTELEQYF. Written as DNA, the CDR3 is TGCGCCAGCAGTGCGTGGAGCACCACAGAGCTCGAGCAGTACTTC.

The sample holds one count of this clonotype. Just one base apart from a much larger clone, this may be a read error. The chain carries TRBV2 and TRBJ2-6; D not resolved. Germline V gene data show CDR1 as SNHLY and CDR2 as FYNNEI. The CDR3 runs 14 residues. Trimming shortened V by 11 bases and J by 1 base, and 12 bases separated the two germline ends. CDR3 loop: CARSSPSGANVLTF. The CDR3 nucleotides are TGTGCCCGCTCCTCCCCTTCTGGGGCCAACGTCCTGACTTTC.

V is TRBV5-6 and J is TRBJ2-1; possibly TRBD1 for D (6 bases). The V and J ends lost 0 bases and 5 bases respectively, with 9 bases between them. The CDR3 is made up of 14 amino acids. The germline CDR1 and CDR2 sequences are SGHDT and YYEEEE. CDR3 bases: TGTGCCAGCAGCTTGGTGGACAGTGACAATGAGCAGTTCTTC. Its protein product is CASSLVDSDNEQFF.

This clonotype was seen at least ten times. J is TRBJ2-4 and V is TRBV29-1; D may be TRBD2 (6 bases). CDR1 is SQVTM and CDR2 is ANQGSEA in the germline V gene. Between the trimmed V and J ends, which lost 8 bases and 5 bases, there was a span of 16 bases. The CDR3 loop spans 13 amino acids. The CDR3 bases are TGCAGCTTTCGTGGGAGGCCCGAAAACATTCAGTACTTC. Protein product: CSFRGRPENIQYF.

The J gene is TRBJ1-2, the V gene TRBV9; 7 positions agree with TRBD1. The CDR3 has 12 amino acids. J lost 7 bases, V lost 6 bases, and 6 bases had no gene match. Germline CDR1 reads SGDLS; CDR2 reads YYNGEE. This CDR3 is CASKGALSGYTF. The DNA for the CDR3 is TGTGCCAGCAAGGGGGCGCTTTCTGGCTACACCTTC.

This clonotype came up many times. The V and J genes are TRBV7-8 and TRBJ1-2, with TRBD1 matching 9 bases. This CDR3 region has 15 residues. V lost 3 bases, J lost 3 bases, and 5 bases stayed unmatched. Germline-derived CDR1 and CDR2 are SGHVS and FQNEAQ. The DNA of the CDR3 is TGTGCCAGCAGCTTGGGACAGGGCTCCTACTATGGCTACACCTTC. It codes for CASSLGQGSYYGYTF.

This clonotype was seen repeatedly, ten times or more. Here the CDR3 reads CASSLFGGGNTIYF. The CDR3 nucleotides read TGTGCCAGCAGTTTATTCGGAGGGGGAAACACCATATATTTT. This chain uses TRBV28 with TRBJ1-3; D gene unclear. This CDR3 spans 14 amino acids. Trimming removed 1 base from V and 4 bases from J, with 8 bases in between. Germline V gives CDR1 MDHEN, CDR2 SYDVKM.

This clonotype was observed at least ten times. The rearrangement uses TRBV19 and TRBJ2-7, with 8 bases aligning to TRBD1. Germline-derived CDR1 and CDR2 are LNHDA and SQIVND (reference sequence). After removal of 6 bases from V and 2 bases from J, the junction contained 6 bases not matched to a gene. The CDR3 contains 14 residues. The CDR3 here is CASRKQTGAYEQYF. CDR3 in DNA: TGTGCCAGTAGGAAACAGACAGGGGCCTACGAGCAGTACTTC.

The table lists this clonotype with a few counts. The chain has TRBV20-1 and TRBJ1-2; a weak D match, TRBD1 (5 bases). V lost 3 bases and J 5 bases, leaving 13 bases between the germline ends. Germline V gives CDR1 DFQATT, CDR2 SNEGSKA (reference sequence). The CDR3 loop spans 13 amino acids. CDR3 in DNA: TGCAGTGCTAGCGAATTAGGGGCATATGGCTACACCTTC. Translated: CSASELGAYGYTF.

This clonotype has ten or more counts. The V call is TRBV6-2 or TRBV6-3, the J call TRBJ1-1; D gene ambiguous. With 2 bases removed from V and 1 base from J, the gap between germline ends came to 2 bases. Germline CDR1 and CDR2: MNHEY and SVGEGT. This CDR3 region has 12 residues. In nucleotides, the CDR3 is TGTGCCAGCAGTTACAGGAACACTGAAGCTTTCTTT. Its translation is CASSYRNTEAFF.

This clonotype appeared many times. The chain employs TRBV5-1 and TRBJ2-3; 9 bases are a match to TRBD2. V lost 1 base, J lost 5 bases, and 5 bases stayed unmatched. This CDR3 has 15 amino acids. The germline CDR1 and CDR2 sequences are SGHRS and YFSETQ. CDR3 in amino acids: CASSLRLAEQDTQYF. DNA for the CDR3: TGCGCCAGCAGCTTGCGACTAGCGGAACAAGATACGCAGTATTTT.

This clonotype was observed a few times. The genes are TRBV3-1 and TRBJ2-5, with D possibly being TRBD1 (6 bases). This CDR3 comprises 15 residues. Trimming removed 4 bases at V and 1 base at J, with 13 bases between. Germline V gives CDR1 LGHDT, CDR2 YNNKEL (reference sequence). The CDR3 DNA sequence: TGTGCCAGCAGCCCAGCCCGGGACATCCAAGAGACCCAGTACTTC. Its translation is CASSPARDIQETQYF.

This clonotype has a count of ten or more. The chain is built from TRBV4-1 and TRBJ1-1, with D uncertain. V dropped 6 bases and J dropped 0 bases, with 8 bases sitting between them. CDR1 and CDR2 (germline): MGHRA, YSYEKL. The CDR3 consists of 13 residues. CDR3 sequence (DNA): TGCGCCAGCAGAGCGACGATGAACACTGAAGCTTTCTTT. Translated, it gives CASRATMNTEAFF.

This clonotype was counted at least ten times. The gene calls are TRBV27 and TRBJ2-5; the D gene is possibly TRBD1 (6 bases). The length of the CDR3 is 15 residues. Germline CDR1 reads MNHEY; CDR2 reads SMNVEV (reference sequence). Trimming stripped 3 bases from V and 4 bases from J, with 15 bases between. CDR3 DNA sequence: TGTGCCAGCAGTTTCTTCTCAGGGGTCGGAGAGACCCAGTACTTC. Protein product: CASSFFSGVGETQYF.

This clonotype was recorded many times. This chain connects TRBV11-2 to TRBJ2-7; 10 nucleotides align to TRBD1. V lost 5 bases to trimming and J lost 1 base; unmatched junction nucleotides: 5. Germline lookup yields CDR1 SGHAT and CDR2 FQNNGV. This CDR3 comprises 15 residues. The CDR3 sequence is CASSTTGGASYEQYF. The CDR3 bases are TGTGCCAGCAGCACGACAGGGGGCGCGTCCTACGAGCAGTACTTC.

This clonotype was seen ten or more times. The V and J genes are TRBV27 and TRBJ2-1; either TRBD1 or TRBD2 may fit D (5 bases each). The CDR3 sequence is 15 residues long. V lost 6 bases and J lost 0, with 12 bases in between. Looked up from germline, CDR1 is MNHEY and CDR2 is SMNVEV (reference sequence). The DNA for the CDR3 is TGTGCCAGCAGCCAGGGACCCAACTCCTACAATGAGCAGTTCTTC. Residues: CASSQGPNSYNEQFF.

This clonotype has a handful of counts. This chain links TRBV30 with TRBJ2-4; 9 bases match TRBD2. Per the germline V gene, CDR1 is GTSNPN and CDR2 is SVGIG (reference sequence). The CDR3 length is 14 residues. The junction had 10 bases not matched to a gene; V was cut back by 8 bases and J by 5 bases. The CDR3 is CAGNSGGGENIQYF. The CDR3 region has the DNA TGTGCCGGAAATAGCGGGGGAGGAGAAAACATTCAGTACTTC.

This clonotype was seen a handful of times. The chain combines TRBV6-1 with TRBJ2-1, with 9 bases that match TRBD2. Germline assignment: CDR1 MNHNS and CDR2 SASEGT. V lost 1 base and J lost 3; bases outside the gene matches: 10. The CDR3 totals 18 residues. The CDR3 reads CASSEGSSSGGLYNEQFF. DNA of the CDR3: TGTGCCAGCAGTGAAGGCTCCTCAAGCGGGGGGCTCTACAATGAGCAGTTCTTC.

This clonotype was counted at least ten times. V is TRBV30 and J is TRBJ2-7, with D perhaps TRBD1 (5 bases). The CDR3 spans 13 residues. The germline CDR1 and CDR2 sequences are GTSNPN and SVGIG (reference sequence). V was shortened by 1 base and J by 4 bases, with 11 bases between the two germline ends. Written as DNA, the CDR3 is TGTGCCTGGAGTGGTGACAGAAGTTACGAGCAGTACTTC. The encoded protein is CAWSGDRSYEQYF.

This clonotype was counted ten times or more. This chain connects TRBV7-2 to TRBJ2-1, with a possible D match to TRBD1 (5 bases). Trimming shortened V by 4 bases and J by 5 bases, and 9 bases separated the two germline ends. Germline lookup yields CDR1 SGHTA and CDR2 FQGNSA. The CDR3 loop spans 13 amino acids. The CDR3, as DNA: TGTGCCAGCAGCTCTCCGGACAACAATGAGCAGTTCTTC. Translating it yields CASSSPDNNEQFF.

The chain carries TRBV29-1 and TRBJ2-1; D unclear. V was trimmed by 8 bases and J by 3 bases, leaving 11 bases between them. Germline CDR1 reads SQVTM; CDR2 reads ANQGSEA. The CDR3 spans 12 residues. CDR3 nucleotides: TGCAGCAGCACCTTGGACTACAATGAGCAGTTCTTC. Translation gives CSSTLDYNEQFF.

This clonotype was detected a few times. This chain links TRBV14 with TRBJ2-1; possible D gene TRBD2, 6 bases. Per germline, CDR1 SGHDN and CDR2 FVKESK. V lost 0 bases and J 3 bases, leaving 9 bases between the germline ends. The CDR3 has 15 residues. CDR3 DNA: TGTGCCAGCAGCCAAGATCCGGGGGACTACAATGAGCAGTTCTTC. Translated: CASSQDPGDYNEQFF.

This clonotype appeared a few times. One junction end disagrees with the germline gene, perhaps due to a read error. The chain joins TRBV28 to TRBJ1-2; D not resolved. Germline V gives CDR1 MDHEN, CDR2 SYDVKM. The length of the CDR3 is 12 residues. The CDR3 DNA follows: TGTGCCGGCAGAGGCCCCTTGAATGGCTACACCTTC. Its translation: CAGRGPLNGYTF.

This clonotype was detected ten times or more. The gene calls are TRBV3-1 and TRBJ1-1; D is ambiguous. V lost 1 base, J lost 4 bases, and 13 bases lay in between. Germline values: CDR1 LGHDT, CDR2 YNNKEL (reference sequence). The CDR3 has 15 residues. The CDR3 spells CASSQAVASATEAFF. CDR3 nucleotides: TGTGCCAGCAGCCAAGCCGTGGCGTCGGCCACTGAAGCTTTCTTT.

This clonotype came up many times. V and J are TRBV28 and TRBJ1-5; unclear D gene. Trimming shortened V by 5 bases and J by 6 bases, and 8 bases separated the two germline ends. The length of the CDR3 is 12 residues. In germline, CDR1 is MDHEN, CDR2 SYDVKM. The chain's CDR3 is CASSPYGQPQHF. DNA for the CDR3: TGTGCCAGCAGTCCATATGGTCAGCCCCAGCATTTT. Complete variable domain (other parts from reference TRBV28 and TRBJ1-5): DVKVTQSSRYLVKRTGEKVFLECVQDMDHENMFWYRQDPGLGLRLIYFSYDVKMKEKGDIPEGYSVSREKKERFSLILESASTNQTSMYLCASSPYGQPQHFGDGTRLSIL.